This TCR beta chain was recovered during a study of blood T cells in healthy people across ages. This clonotype appeared many times. V lost 2 bases and J 4 bases, leaving 12 bases between the germline ends. The germline V gene has CDR1 ENHRY and CDR2 SYGVKD. The CDR3 totals 15 residues. It was with a sample-barcoded 5' primer and a J-beta primer mix that a second PCR of about 6 to 12 cycles was run. TCRdb re-derived calls from the 5' RACE reads in MiXCR, one entry per CDR3 protein. The sample contains about 840,000 distinct CDR3 sequences, 25% to 30% of which appear only once. In addition, the sample was reused for a study of T cells of mothers and their children.

The sequencing sample was made of blood. The TCR comes from a woman aged 40 to 50 in good health. The chain links TRBV10-3 to TRBJ1-5; no firm D call. The DNA for the CDR3 is TGTGCCATCAGTGAGACCCTCGTGGGGAATCAGCCCCAGCATTTT. Protein sequence: CAISETLVGNQPQHF.